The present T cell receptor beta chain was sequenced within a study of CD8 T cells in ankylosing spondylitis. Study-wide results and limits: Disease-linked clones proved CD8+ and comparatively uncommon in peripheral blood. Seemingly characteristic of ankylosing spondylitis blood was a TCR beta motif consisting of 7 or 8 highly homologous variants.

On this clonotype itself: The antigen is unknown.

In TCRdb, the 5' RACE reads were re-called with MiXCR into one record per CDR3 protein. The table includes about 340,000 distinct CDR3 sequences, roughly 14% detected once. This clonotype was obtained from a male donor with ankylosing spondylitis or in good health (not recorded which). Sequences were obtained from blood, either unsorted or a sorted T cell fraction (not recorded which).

CDR3 nucleotide sequence: TGTGCCAGCAGCCAAATTATGGACAGGGGCACAGATACGCAGTATTTT. Protein product: CASSQIMDRGTDTQYF. The gene calls are TRBV4-2 and TRBJ2-3, with 8 bases lining up with TRBD1. Germline V gene data show CDR1 as LGHNA and CDR2 as YNFKEQ. The CDR3 runs to 16 residues. Trimming took 2 bases from V and 1 from J; bases not matched to a gene: 5.